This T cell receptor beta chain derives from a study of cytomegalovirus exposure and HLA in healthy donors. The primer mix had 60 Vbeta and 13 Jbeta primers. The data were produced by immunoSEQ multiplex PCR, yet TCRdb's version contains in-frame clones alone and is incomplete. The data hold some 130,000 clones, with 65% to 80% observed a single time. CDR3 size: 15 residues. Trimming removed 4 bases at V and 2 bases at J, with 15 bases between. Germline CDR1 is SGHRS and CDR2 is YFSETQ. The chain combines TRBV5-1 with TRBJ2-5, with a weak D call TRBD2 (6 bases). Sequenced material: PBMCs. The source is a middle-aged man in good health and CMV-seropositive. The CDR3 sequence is CASSPGGTFQETQYF. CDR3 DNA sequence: TGCGCCAGCAGCCCTGGGGGGACCTTTCAAGAGACCCAGTACTTC. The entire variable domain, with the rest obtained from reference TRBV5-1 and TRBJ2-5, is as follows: KAGVTQTPRYLIKTRGQQVTLSCSPISGHRSVSWYQQTPGQGLQFLFEYFSETQRNKGNFPGRFSGRQFSNSRSEMNVSTLELGDSALYLCASSPGGTFQETQYFGPGTRLLVL.